This T cell receptor (beta chain) was captured in a study of patients and donors after allogeneic stem cell transplantation. In this sample, this clonotype turned up a few times. V gave up 4 bases and J gave up 10 bases, with 19 bases separating them. Germline CDR1 reads SQVTM; CDR2 reads ANQGSEA. The CDR3 length is 14 residues. From the RT-PCR reads, TCRdb called clonotypes with MiXCR, one entry per CDR3 protein. Among 200,000 to 250,000 distinct CDR3 sequences listed, around 14% were seen once. The sequence derives from a human donor who was either an allogeneic HSCT recipient or a stem cell or donor lymphocyte infusion donor (not recorded which). It is not recorded whose cells these are; they may come from a transplant donor. Material for sequencing was blood, either unsorted or a sorted T cell fraction (not recorded which). The chain joins TRBV29-1 to TRBJ1-4, with D perhaps TRBD1 (6 bases). The CDR3 nucleotides read TGCAGCGTTGTTCTGGAAGGAGAGGGGGGAAAACTGTTTTTT. It specifies CSVVLEGEGGKLFF.